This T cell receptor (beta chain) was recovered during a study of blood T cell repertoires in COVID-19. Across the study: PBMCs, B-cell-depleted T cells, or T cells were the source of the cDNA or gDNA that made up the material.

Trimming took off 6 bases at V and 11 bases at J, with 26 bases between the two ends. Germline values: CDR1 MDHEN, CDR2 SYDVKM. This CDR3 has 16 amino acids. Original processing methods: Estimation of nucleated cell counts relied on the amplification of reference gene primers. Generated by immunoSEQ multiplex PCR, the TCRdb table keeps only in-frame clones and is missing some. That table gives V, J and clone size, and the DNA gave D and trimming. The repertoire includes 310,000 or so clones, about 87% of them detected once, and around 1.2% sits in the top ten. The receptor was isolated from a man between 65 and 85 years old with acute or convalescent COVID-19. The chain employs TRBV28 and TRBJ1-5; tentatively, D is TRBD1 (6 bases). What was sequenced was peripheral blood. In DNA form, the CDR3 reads TGTGCCAGCAGCCTCTTACAGGGTGGCACGGGGATAGCCCAGCATTTT. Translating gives CASSLLQGGTGIAQHF. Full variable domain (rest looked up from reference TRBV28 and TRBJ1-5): DVKVTQSSRYLVKRTGEKVFLECVQDMDHENMFWYRQDPGLGLRLIYFSYDVKMKEKGDIPEGYSVSREKKERFSLILESASTNQTSMYLCASSLLQGGTGIAQHFGDGTRLSIL.